This T cell receptor beta chain was identified in a study of blood T cell repertoires in COVID-19. Regarding this clone: Other nucleotide sequences from this sample produce the same CDR3.

The CDR3 contains 14 residues. Germline V gene lookup returns CDR1 LNHDA and CDR2 SQIVND (reference sequence). The J segment lost 2 bases and the V segment lost 5 bases, leaving 4 bases of the junction unmatched. Assay used: immunoSEQ multiplex PCR; TCRdb lists only in-frame clones, some missing. The data hold about 210,000 clones, with more than 80% observed a single time. The TCR originated in a woman aged 80 or older with COVID-19, enrolled during active disease. The chain recombines TRBV19 with TRBJ2-3, with 7 positions matching TRBD1. Material for sequencing was peripheral blood. In DNA form, the CDR3 reads TGTGCCAGTAGTGAACAGGGGTCCACAGATACGCAGTATTTT. This gives the protein CASSEQGSTDTQYF.